The sequence of this T cell receptor beta chain was determined in a study of cytomegalovirus exposure and HLA in healthy donors. Study observations and caveats: According to the study, roughly 160 TCR beta chains were cytomegalovirus-associated. The classifier reportedly diagnosed cytomegalovirus status with high specificity and sensitivity.

Primers included in the PCR were 60 Vbeta and 13 Jbeta primers. Sequenced by immunoSEQ multiplex PCR; TCRdb stores in-frame clones only, minus some. Found here are more than 250,000 clones, about 90% of them singletons; the top ten hold roughly 2.3%. Between the trimmed V and J ends, which lost 3 bases and 1 base, there was a span of 12 bases. The germline V gene has CDR1 SNHLY and CDR2 FYNNEI. The CDR3 runs 15 residues. Notes on this clone: As yet, its antigen is unknown.

The specimen sequenced was PBMCs. The chain uses TRBV2 and TRBJ1-1; D perhaps matches TRBD1 (5 bases). The sequence came from a woman aged 18-35 years in good health and CMV-seronegative. The CDR3: CASSELGPQNTEAFF. The CDR3 region has the DNA TGTGCCAGCAGTGAGCTGGGGCCGCAGAACACTGAAGCTTTCTTT.